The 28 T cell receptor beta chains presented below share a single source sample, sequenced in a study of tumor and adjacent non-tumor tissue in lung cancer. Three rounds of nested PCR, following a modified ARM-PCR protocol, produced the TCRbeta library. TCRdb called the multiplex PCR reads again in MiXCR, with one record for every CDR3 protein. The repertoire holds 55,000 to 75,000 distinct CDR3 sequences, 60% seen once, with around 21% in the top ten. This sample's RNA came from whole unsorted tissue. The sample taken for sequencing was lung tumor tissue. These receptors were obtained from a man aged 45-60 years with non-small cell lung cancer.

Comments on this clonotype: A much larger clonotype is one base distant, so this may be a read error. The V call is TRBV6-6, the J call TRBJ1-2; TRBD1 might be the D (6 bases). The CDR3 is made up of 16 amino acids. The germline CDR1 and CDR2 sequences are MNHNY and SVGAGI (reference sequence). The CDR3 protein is CTSRADRNRFGYGYTF. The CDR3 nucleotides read TGTACCAGCAGGGCCGACAGGAACCGTTTCGGCTATGGCTACACCTTC.

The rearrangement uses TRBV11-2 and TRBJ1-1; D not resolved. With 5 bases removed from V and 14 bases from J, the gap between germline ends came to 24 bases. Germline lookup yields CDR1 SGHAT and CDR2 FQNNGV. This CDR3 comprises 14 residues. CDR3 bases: TGTGCCAGCAGCCCAGGAGCAATGGGTGCTCCAGCCTTCTTT. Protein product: CASSPGAMGAPAFF.

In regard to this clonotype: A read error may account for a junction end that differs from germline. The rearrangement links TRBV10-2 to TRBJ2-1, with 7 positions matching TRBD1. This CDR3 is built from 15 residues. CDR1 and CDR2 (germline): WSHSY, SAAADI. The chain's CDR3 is CASSRGLGQENEQSF. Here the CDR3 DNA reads TGCGCCAGTTCTCGAGGTCTTGGACAGGAAAATGAGCAGTCCTTC.

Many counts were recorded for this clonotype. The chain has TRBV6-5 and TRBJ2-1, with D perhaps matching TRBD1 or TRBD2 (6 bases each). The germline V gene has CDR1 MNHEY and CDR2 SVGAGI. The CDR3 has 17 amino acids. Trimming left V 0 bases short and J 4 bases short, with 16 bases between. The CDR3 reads CASSYSGARGGYNEQFF. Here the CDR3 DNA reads TGTGCCAGCAGTTACTCGGGGGCGAGGGGAGGTTACAATGAGCAGTTCTTC.

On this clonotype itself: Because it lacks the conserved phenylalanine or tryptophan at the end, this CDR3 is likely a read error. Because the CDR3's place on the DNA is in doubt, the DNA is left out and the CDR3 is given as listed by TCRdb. This CDR3 is CASSLGYVGGLPFL. The chain recombines TRBV12-3 or TRBV12-4 with TRBJ2-1; no DNA check was done on the table's D call, TRBD2. Inclusive of both ends, the CDR3 amounts to 14 amino acids.

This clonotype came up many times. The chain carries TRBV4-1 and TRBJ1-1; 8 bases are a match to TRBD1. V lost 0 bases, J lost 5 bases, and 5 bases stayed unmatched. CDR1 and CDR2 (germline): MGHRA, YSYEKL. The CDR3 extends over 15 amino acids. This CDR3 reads CASSQDRQGYTEAFF. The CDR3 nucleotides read TGCGCCAGCAGCCAAGATAGACAGGGGTATACTGAAGCTTTCTTT.

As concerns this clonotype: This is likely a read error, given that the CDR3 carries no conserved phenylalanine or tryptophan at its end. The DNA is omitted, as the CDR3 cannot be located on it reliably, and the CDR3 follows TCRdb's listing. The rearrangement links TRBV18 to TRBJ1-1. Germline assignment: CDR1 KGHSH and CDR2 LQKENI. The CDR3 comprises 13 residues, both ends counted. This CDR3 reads CASCLGQNTEAFC.

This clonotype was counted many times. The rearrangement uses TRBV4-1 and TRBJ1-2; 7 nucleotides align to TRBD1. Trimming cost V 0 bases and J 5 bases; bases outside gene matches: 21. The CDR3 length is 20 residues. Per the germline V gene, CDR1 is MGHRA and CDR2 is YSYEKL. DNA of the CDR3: TGCGCCAGCAGCCAAGACCGATGGCAGGCAGGGGGACGCCCTCTTTATGGCTACACCTTC. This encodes CASSQDRWQAGGRPLYGYTF.

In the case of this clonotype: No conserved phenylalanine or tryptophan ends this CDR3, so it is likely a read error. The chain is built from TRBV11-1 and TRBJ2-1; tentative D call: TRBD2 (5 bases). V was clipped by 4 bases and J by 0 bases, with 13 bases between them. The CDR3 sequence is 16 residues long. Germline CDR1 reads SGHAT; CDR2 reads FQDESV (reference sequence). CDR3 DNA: TGTGCCAGCAGCTCCCGGAGAGGAGGCTCCTACAATGAGCAGTTCTTA. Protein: CASSSRRGGSYNEQFL.

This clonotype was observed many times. CDR3 DNA: TGCGCCAGCAGCGTCCAGGGTGGGGACTATGGCTACACCTTC. This sequence encodes CASSVQGGDYGYTF. The chain links TRBV4-1 to TRBJ1-2, with D possibly TRBD1 on 5 matching bases. The germline V gene has CDR1 MGHRA and CDR2 YSYEKL. Trimming stripped 5 bases from V and 3 bases from J, with 13 bases between. The CDR3 consists of 14 residues.

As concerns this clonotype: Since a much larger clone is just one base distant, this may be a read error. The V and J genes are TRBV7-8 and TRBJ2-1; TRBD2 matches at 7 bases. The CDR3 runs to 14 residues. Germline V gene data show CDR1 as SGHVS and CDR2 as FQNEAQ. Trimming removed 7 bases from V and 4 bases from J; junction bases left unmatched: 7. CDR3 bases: TGTGCCAGCAACTGGGAGCGGGAATACAATGAGCAGTTCTTC. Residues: CASNWEREYNEQFF. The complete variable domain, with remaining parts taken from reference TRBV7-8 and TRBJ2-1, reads GAGVSQSPRYKVAKRGQDVALRCDPISGHVSLFWYQQALGQGPEFLTYFQNEAQLDKSGLPSDRFFAERPEGSVSTLKIQRTQQEDSAVYLCASNWEREYNEQFFGPGTRLTVL.

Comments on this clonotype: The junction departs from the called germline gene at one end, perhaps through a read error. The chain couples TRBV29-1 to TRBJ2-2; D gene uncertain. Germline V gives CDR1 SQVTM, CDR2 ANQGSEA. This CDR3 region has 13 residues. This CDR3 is CSLRTGNTRELFF. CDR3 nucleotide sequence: TGCAGCCTACGGACGGGTAACACCCGGGAGCTGTTTTTT.

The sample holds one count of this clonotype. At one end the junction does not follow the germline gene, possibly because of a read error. The CDR3 region has the DNA TGCAGCGTTGGGGGACAGGCCCCAGTTACGCGGTATTTT. Translation: CSVGGQAPVTRYF. The V and J genes are TRBV29-1 and TRBJ2-3; TRBD1 matches 8 bases. Germline values: CDR1 SQVTM, CDR2 ANQGSEA. There are 13 residues in the CDR3.

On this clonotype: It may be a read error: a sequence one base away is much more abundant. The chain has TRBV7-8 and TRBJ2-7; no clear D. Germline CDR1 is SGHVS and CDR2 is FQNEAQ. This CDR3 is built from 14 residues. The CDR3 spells CASSLDSRSYERYF. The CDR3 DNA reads TGTGCCAGCAGCTTAGACTCCCGCTCCTACGAGCGGTACTTC. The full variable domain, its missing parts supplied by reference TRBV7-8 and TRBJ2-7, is GAGVSQSPRYKVAKRGQDVALRCDPISGHVSLFWYQQALGQGPEFLTYFQNEAQLDKSGLPSDRFFAERPEGSVSTLKIQRTQQEDSAVYLCASSLDSRSYERYFGPGTRLTVT.

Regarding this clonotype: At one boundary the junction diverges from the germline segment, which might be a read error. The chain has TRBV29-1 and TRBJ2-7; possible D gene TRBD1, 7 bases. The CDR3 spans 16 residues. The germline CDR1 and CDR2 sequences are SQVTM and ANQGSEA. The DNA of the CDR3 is TGCAGCGTTGAGGGGACGTCAGGGGGGTTCTCCTACGAACAGTACTTC. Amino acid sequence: CSVEGTSGGFSYEQYF.

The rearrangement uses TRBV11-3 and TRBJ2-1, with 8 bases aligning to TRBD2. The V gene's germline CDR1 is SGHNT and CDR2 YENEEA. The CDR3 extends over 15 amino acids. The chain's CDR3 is CARSLAGQAVNEQFF. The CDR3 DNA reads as TGTGCTAGGAGCCTAGCGGGTCAGGCTGTCAATGAGCAGTTCTTC.

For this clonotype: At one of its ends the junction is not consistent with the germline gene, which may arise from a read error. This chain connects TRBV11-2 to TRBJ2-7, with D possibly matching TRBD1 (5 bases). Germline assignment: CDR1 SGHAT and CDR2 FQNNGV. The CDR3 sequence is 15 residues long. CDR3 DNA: TGTGCCAGCAGCACCACAGGCTCTGGCGCCTACGATCAGTACTTC. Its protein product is CASSTTGSGAYDQYF.

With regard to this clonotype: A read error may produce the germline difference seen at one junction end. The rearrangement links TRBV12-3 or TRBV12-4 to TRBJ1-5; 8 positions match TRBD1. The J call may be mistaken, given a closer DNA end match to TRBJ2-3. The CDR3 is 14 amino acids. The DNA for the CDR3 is TGTGCCGGCAGCGAAGCAGGGGGCAGTCAGCCCCAGTATTTT. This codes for CAGSEAGGSQPQYF.

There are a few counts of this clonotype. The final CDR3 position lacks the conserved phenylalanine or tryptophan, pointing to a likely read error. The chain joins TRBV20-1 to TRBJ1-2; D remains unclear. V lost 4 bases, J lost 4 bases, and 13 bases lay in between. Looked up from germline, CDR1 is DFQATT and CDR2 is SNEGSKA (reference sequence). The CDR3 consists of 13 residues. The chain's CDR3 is CSAIGGLSYGYTL. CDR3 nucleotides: TGCAGTGCTATCGGAGGGCTCAGCTATGGCTACACCCTC.

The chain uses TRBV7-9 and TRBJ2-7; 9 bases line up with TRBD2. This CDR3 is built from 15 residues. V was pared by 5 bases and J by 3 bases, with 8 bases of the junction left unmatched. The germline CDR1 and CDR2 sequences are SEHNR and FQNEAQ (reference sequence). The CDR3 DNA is TGTGCCAGCAGCCCCCGGGGTAGCGGGAGCTACGAGCAGTACTTC. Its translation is CASSPRGSGSYEQYF.

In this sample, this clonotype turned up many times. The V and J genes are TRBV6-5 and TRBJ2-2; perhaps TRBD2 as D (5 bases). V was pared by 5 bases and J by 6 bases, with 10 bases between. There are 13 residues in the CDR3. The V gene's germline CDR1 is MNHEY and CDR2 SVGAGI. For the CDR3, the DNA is TGTGCCAGCAGTAAACCGAGGGCCGGGGAGCTGTTTTTT. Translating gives CASSKPRAGELFF.

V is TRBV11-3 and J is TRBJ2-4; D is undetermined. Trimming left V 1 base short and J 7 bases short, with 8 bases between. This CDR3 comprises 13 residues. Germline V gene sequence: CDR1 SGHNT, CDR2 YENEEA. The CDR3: CASSLGQVNIQYF. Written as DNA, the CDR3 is TGTGCCAGCAGCTTAGGACAAGTGAACATTCAGTACTTC. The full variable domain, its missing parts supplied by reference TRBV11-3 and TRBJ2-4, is EAGVVQSPRYKIIEKKQPVAFWCNPISGHNTLYWYLQNLGQGPELLIRYENEEAVDDSQLPKDRFSAERLKGVDSTLKIQPAELGDSAVYLCASSLGQVNIQYFGAGTRLSVL.

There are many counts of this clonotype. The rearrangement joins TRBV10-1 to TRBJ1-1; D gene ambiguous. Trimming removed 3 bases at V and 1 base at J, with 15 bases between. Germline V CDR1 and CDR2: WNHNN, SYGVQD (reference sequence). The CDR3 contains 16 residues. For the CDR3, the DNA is TGCGCCAGCAGTGAATATCGCGTAGGGCCGAACACTGAAGCTTTCTTT. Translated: CASSEYRVGPNTEAFF.

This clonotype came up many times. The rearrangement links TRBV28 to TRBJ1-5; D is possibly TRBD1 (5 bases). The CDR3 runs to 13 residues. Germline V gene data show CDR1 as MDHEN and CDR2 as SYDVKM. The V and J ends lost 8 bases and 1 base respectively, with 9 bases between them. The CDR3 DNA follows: TGTGCCAGCTGGGGGAGAAGCAATCAGCCCCAGCATTTT. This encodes CASWGRSNQPQHF.

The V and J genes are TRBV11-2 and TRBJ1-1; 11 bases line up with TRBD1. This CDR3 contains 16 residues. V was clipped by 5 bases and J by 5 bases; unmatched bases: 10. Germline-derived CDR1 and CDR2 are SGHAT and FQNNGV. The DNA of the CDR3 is TGTGCCAGCAGCATTAGGACAGGGGGCTGGGAGACTGAAGCTTTCTTT. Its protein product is CASSIRTGGWETEAFF.

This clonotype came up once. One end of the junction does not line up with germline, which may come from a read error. The CDR3 coding sequence is TGTGCCAGCAGCTTATCGGCTAGCGGGGGTTTACAAAAGACCCAACACTTC. Its protein is CASSLSASGGLQKTQHF. This sequence joins TRBV11-3 and TRBJ2-5, with TRBD2 matching over 10 bases. CDR3 size: 17 residues. Germline V gene lookup returns CDR1 SGHNT and CDR2 YENEEA.

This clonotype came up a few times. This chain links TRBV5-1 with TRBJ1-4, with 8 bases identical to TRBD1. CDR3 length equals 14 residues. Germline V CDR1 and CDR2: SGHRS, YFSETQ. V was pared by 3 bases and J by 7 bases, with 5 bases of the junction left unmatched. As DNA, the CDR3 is TGCGCCAGCAGCTCAGGACAGGGAAGTGAAAAACTGTTTTTT. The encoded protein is CASSSGQGSEKLFF.

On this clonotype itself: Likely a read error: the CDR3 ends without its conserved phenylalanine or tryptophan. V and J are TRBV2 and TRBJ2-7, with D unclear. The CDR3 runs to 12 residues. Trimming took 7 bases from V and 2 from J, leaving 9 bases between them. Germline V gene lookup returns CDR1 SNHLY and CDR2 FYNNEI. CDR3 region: CASNPETYEQYS. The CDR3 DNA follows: TGTGCCAGCAACCCGGAGACCTACGAGCAGTACTCC.